A selection of T cell receptor beta chains follows, all from one sample in a study of blood T cell repertoires in COVID-19. Generated by immunoSEQ multiplex PCR, the TCRdb table keeps only in-frame clones and is missing some. The table records approximately 150,000 clones, roughly 83% of them present only once. Sequencing used PBMCs or T cells enriched from blood (not recorded which). These receptors came from a man between 70 and 80 years old who had been exposed to COVID-19. Each CDR3 is given with its conserved first and last residue. Each record gives: J gene, clone size, D gene, V gene, CDR3 DNA, CDR3 protein. D genes are given only for firm matches. Size tells how often a clone was seen (once, few, many) or the class of an expanded clone, and some rows leave it out.

J gene: TRBJ2-6; clone size: .; D gene: .; V gene: TRBV28; CDR3 DNA: TGTGCCAGCAGCCGAGCCCCACCTGGGGCCAACGTCCTGACTTTC; CDR3 protein: CASSRAPPGANVLTF
J gene: TRBJ1-6; clone size: .; D gene: .; V gene: TRBV27; CDR3 DNA: .; CDR3 protein: CASSSSTGNSPLHF
J gene: TRBJ2-7; clone size: .; D gene: TRBD2; V gene: TRBV28; CDR3 DNA: TGTGCCAGCAGTTTTCCTAGCGGGAGCACCATGACTGCCTACGAGCAGTACTTC; CDR3 protein: CASSFPSGSTMTAYEQYF
J gene: TRBJ1-1; clone size: .; D gene: .; V gene: TRBV2; CDR3 DNA: TGTGCCAGCAGTAACTCCGACAGTATGAACACTGAAGCTTTCTTT; CDR3 protein: CASSNSDSMNTEAFF
J gene: TRBJ2-2; clone size: .; D gene: .; V gene: TRBV6-1; CDR3 DNA: TGTGCCAGCAGTGAAATCCCCAGGGTAGGGGGGGAGCTGTTTTTT; CDR3 protein: CASSEIPRVGGELFF
J gene: TRBJ1-1; clone size: .; D gene: .; V gene: TRBV9; CDR3 DNA: TGTGCCAGCAGCGTAGTCACGGGAACTGAAGCTTTCTTT; CDR3 protein: CASSVVTGTEAFF
J gene: TRBJ1-5; clone size: .; D gene: TRBD1; V gene: TRBV30; CDR3 DNA: TGTGCCTGGAGTGTACTGGGACAGTACAATCAGCCCCAGCATTTT; CDR3 protein: CAWSVLGQYNQPQHF
J gene: TRBJ1-1; clone size: .; D gene: TRBD1; V gene: TRBV19; CDR3 DNA: TGTGCCAGTAGTATAGTCGGGACAGGGAACACTGAAGCTTTCTTT; CDR3 protein: CASSIVGTGNTEAFF
J gene: TRBJ1-3; clone size: few; D gene: TRBD1; V gene: TRBV28; CDR3 DNA: TGTGCCACCTATCAGTCGAGGGGGCCAAACACCATATATTTT; CDR3 protein: CATYQSRGPNTIYF
J gene: TRBJ1-1; clone size: .; D gene: .; V gene: TRBV6-5; CDR3 DNA: TGTGCCAGCACCGAACAGGGTGGGAACACTGAAGCTTTCTTT; CDR3 protein: CASTEQGGNTEAFF
J gene: TRBJ2-5; clone size: .; D gene: TRBD2; V gene: TRBV19; CDR3 DNA: TGTGCCAGCGGAGCGGGAGCGGGGGAGACCCAGTACTTC; CDR3 protein: CASGAGAGETQYF
J gene: TRBJ2-7; clone size: .; D gene: TRBD1; V gene: TRBV12-3/TRBV12-4; CDR3 DNA: TGTGCCAGCAGCCCGAACAGGGGTTCGGTGCAGTACTTC; CDR3 protein: CASSPNRGSVQYF
J gene: TRBJ2-7; clone size: .; D gene: .; V gene: TRBV11-2; CDR3 DNA: TGTGCCAGCAGCTTTGACAGGACCTACGAGCAGTACTTC; CDR3 protein: CASSFDRTYEQYF
J gene: TRBJ2-5; clone size: .; D gene: .; V gene: TRBV5-1; CDR3 DNA: TGCGCCAGCAGCTTCATGGGGGGAGAAGAGACCCAGTACTTC; CDR3 protein: CASSFMGGEETQYF
J gene: TRBJ2-2; clone size: .; D gene: TRBD1; V gene: TRBV3-1/TRBV3-2; CDR3 DNA: TGTGCCAGCAGATTTGGACAGGGTAACACCGGGGAGCTGTTTTTT; CDR3 protein: CASRFGQGNTGELFF
J gene: TRBJ1-2; clone size: .; D gene: TRBD1; V gene: TRBV28; CDR3 DNA: TGTGCCAGCAGGAGACGGGACAGGATATATGGCTACACCTTC; CDR3 protein: CASRRRDRIYGYTF
J gene: TRBJ1-3; clone size: few; D gene: .; V gene: TRBV12-3/TRBV12-4; CDR3 DNA: TGTGCCAGCACCCTCCCTCCAGGGAACGCCATATATTTT; CDR3 protein: CASTLPPGNAIYF
J gene: TRBJ1-1; clone size: .; D gene: .; V gene: TRBV18; CDR3 DNA: TGTGCCAGCTCACCAGCCAACAGGGCAGGCACTGAAGCTTTCTTT; CDR3 protein: CASSPANRAGTEAFF
J gene: TRBJ2-7; clone size: .; D gene: TRBD1; V gene: TRBV28; CDR3 DNA: TGTGCCAGCAGTGAAGTCCCGGGACAGGGGGCGCTCGTATACGAGCAGTACTTC; CDR3 protein: CASSEVPGQGALVYEQYF
J gene: TRBJ2-6; clone size: few; D gene: .; V gene: TRBV7-9; CDR3 DNA: TGTGCCAGCAGCCAGGGGTATAGATCTGGGGCCAACGTCCTGACTTTC; CDR3 protein: CASSQGYRSGANVLTF
J gene: TRBJ2-1; clone size: .; D gene: TRBD2; V gene: TRBV5-4; CDR3 DNA: TGTGCCAGCAGCCCCCGACGACTAGCGGGAGACGATGAGCAGTTCTTC; CDR3 protein: CASSPRRLAGDDEQFF
J gene: TRBJ2-1; clone size: few; D gene: .; V gene: TRBV7-9; CDR3 DNA: TGTGCCAGCAGCTTTGACAGGAGCAATGAGCAGTTCTTC; CDR3 protein: CASSFDRSNEQFF
J gene: TRBJ2-1; clone size: .; D gene: TRBD1; V gene: TRBV12-5; CDR3 DNA: TGTGCTAGTGGAGCGTCCGAGACAGGGACCCATGAGCAGTTCTTC; CDR3 protein: CASGASETGTHEQFF
J gene: TRBJ2-6; clone size: few; D gene: .; V gene: TRBV11-2; CDR3 DNA: TGTGCCAGCAGCTTCCTCAGGGCAGGGTCTCCTGGGGCCAACGTCCTGACTTTC; CDR3 protein: CASSFLRAGSPGANVLTF
J gene: TRBJ1-2; clone size: many; D gene: TRBD1; V gene: TRBV2; CDR3 DNA: TGTGCCAGCAGACGTGGGACAGGGTTTCTTAGGGCCTCGGGCTATGGCTACACCTTC; CDR3 protein: CASRRGTGFLRASGYGYTF
J gene: TRBJ1-6; clone size: .; D gene: .; V gene: TRBV7-2; CDR3 DNA: TGTGCCAGCAGCTTATCTCGGCAGGTGAATTCACCCCTCCACTTT; CDR3 protein: CASSLSRQVNSPLHF
J gene: TRBJ2-3; clone size: .; D gene: .; V gene: TRBV5-1; CDR3 DNA: TGCGCCAGCAGCTTGGCACTAGGTGACGCGCAGTATTTT; CDR3 protein: CASSLALGDAQYF
J gene: TRBJ2-1; clone size: .; D gene: TRBD1; V gene: TRBV29-1; CDR3 DNA: TGCAGCGTTCGCCCCCTGGACAGGGGCTCCTACAATGAGCAGTTCTTC; CDR3 protein: CSVRPLDRGSYNEQFF
J gene: TRBJ1-5; clone size: .; D gene: .; V gene: TRBV18; CDR3 DNA: TGTGCCAGCTCACCGGAGCAGGGGAATCAGCCCCAGCATTTT; CDR3 protein: CASSPEQGNQPQHF
J gene: TRBJ2-7; clone size: .; D gene: TRBD2; V gene: TRBV4-2; CDR3 DNA: TGTGCCAGCAGCCAACACTCTGGGACTAGCGGGGGCTACGAGCAGTACTTC; CDR3 protein: CASSQHSGTSGGYEQYF
J gene: TRBJ2-1; clone size: once; D gene: .; V gene: TRBV19; CDR3 DNA: TGTGCCAGTAGTATAGGGCAGAGCGCCGGGGGCTCCTACAATGAGCAGTTCTTC; CDR3 protein: CASSIGQSAGGSYNEQFF
J gene: TRBJ2-7; clone size: .; D gene: .; V gene: TRBV6-5; CDR3 DNA: TGTGCCAGCAGTTACAAGTCGGGAGAGATCTACGAGCAGTACTTC; CDR3 protein: CASSYKSGEIYEQYF
J gene: TRBJ1-1; clone size: .; D gene: .; V gene: TRBV2; CDR3 DNA: TGTGCCAGCAGCCGTGGAGGGAGCAACACTGAAGCTTTCTTT; CDR3 protein: CASSRGGSNTEAFF
J gene: TRBJ1-2; clone size: .; D gene: TRBD1; V gene: TRBV4-1; CDR3 DNA: TGCGCCAGCAGCCACACAGGGGGGCATGGCTACACCTTC; CDR3 protein: CASSHTGGHGYTF
J gene: TRBJ1-4; clone size: few; D gene: .; V gene: TRBV4-3; CDR3 DNA: TGCGCCAGCAGCCAACCACCTAGGGGAGGGAATGAAAAACTGTTTTTT; CDR3 protein: CASSQPPRGGNEKLFF
J gene: TRBJ2-1; clone size: .; D gene: TRBD2; V gene: TRBV29-1; CDR3 DNA: TGCAGCGTTGAATCTAGCGGTAAAAGCTCCTACAATGAGCAGTTCTTC; CDR3 protein: CSVESSGKSSYNEQFF
J gene: TRBJ2-7; clone size: .; D gene: .; V gene: TRBV28; CDR3 DNA: TGTGCCAGCAGTTACACTCGCGCGCGGGATACCTCCTACGAGCAGTACTTC; CDR3 protein: CASSYTRARDTSYEQYF
J gene: TRBJ1-6; clone size: .; D gene: .; V gene: TRBV14; CDR3 DNA: TGTGCCAGCAGCCAGTCGGGGAACTCACCCCTCCACTTT; CDR3 protein: CASSQSGNSPLHF
J gene: TRBJ1-2; clone size: .; D gene: .; V gene: TRBV9; CDR3 DNA: TGTGCCAGCAGCGTAGATTCAGGGATCAACTATGGCTACACCTTC; CDR3 protein: CASSVDSGINYGYTF
J gene: TRBJ1-2; clone size: .; D gene: .; V gene: TRBV7-2; CDR3 DNA: TGTGCCAGCAGCTTAGTGCCAGGGGACTATGGCTACACCTTC; CDR3 protein: CASSLVPGDYGYTF
J gene: TRBJ2-5; clone size: .; D gene: TRBD1; V gene: TRBV6-5; CDR3 DNA: TGTGCCAGCAGGTTTAACTCCCAACAGGGGCAGTACTTC; CDR3 protein: CASRFNSQQGQYF
J gene: TRBJ1-3; clone size: .; D gene: .; V gene: TRBV27; CDR3 DNA: TGTGCCAGCAGACCGACTGGGGGAGGTGGAAACACCATATATTTT; CDR3 protein: CASRPTGGGGNTIYF
J gene: TRBJ2-1; clone size: .; D gene: TRBD1; V gene: TRBV2; CDR3 DNA: TGTGCCAGCAGTGAAGAGGGACAGCCCTACAATGAGCAGTTCTTC; CDR3 protein: CASSEEGQPYNEQFF
J gene: TRBJ1-2; clone size: .; D gene: TRBD1; V gene: TRBV6-5; CDR3 DNA: TGTGCCAGCAGAGGGACAGGGAGGGACTATGGCTACACCTTC; CDR3 protein: CASRGTGRDYGYTF
J gene: TRBJ1-4; clone size: .; D gene: .; V gene: TRBV3-1/TRBV3-2; CDR3 DNA: TGTGCCAGCAGCCCCCGAAATAGTGAAAAACTGTTTTTT; CDR3 protein: CASSPRNSEKLFF
J gene: TRBJ2-7; clone size: .; D gene: .; V gene: TRBV12-3/TRBV12-4; CDR3 DNA: TGTGCCAGCAGCGTGAGGACCTACGAGCAGTACTTC; CDR3 protein: CASSVRTYEQYF
J gene: TRBJ1-2; clone size: .; D gene: .; V gene: TRBV10-1; CDR3 DNA: TGCGCCAGCAGCAAGGACAGAAACTATGGCTACACCTTC; CDR3 protein: CASSKDRNYGYTF
J gene: TRBJ2-6; clone size: .; D gene: .; V gene: TRBV18; CDR3 DNA: TGTGCCAGCTCACTTCAGGGAAGGCAAGGGGCCAACGTCCTGACTTTC; CDR3 protein: CASSLQGRQGANVLTF
J gene: TRBJ2-5; clone size: .; D gene: TRBD1; V gene: TRBV9; CDR3 DNA: TGTGCCAGCAGCGTAGAAGCAGGACAGGGTTCTGAGACCCAGTACTTC; CDR3 protein: CASSVEAGQGSETQYF
J gene: TRBJ2-2; clone size: .; D gene: TRBD1; V gene: TRBV15; CDR3 DNA: TGTGCCACCAGCGTCCGGACAGGGCGGACCGGGGAGCTGTTTTTT; CDR3 protein: CATSVRTGRTGELFF
J gene: TRBJ2-4; clone size: .; D gene: .; V gene: TRBV7-2; CDR3 DNA: TGTGCCAGCAGCAATACGAGGGAAGCCAAAAACATTCAGTACTTC; CDR3 protein: CASSNTREAKNIQYF